This T cell receptor (beta chain) was recorded in a study of T-cell reconstitution after alpha-beta-depleted transplantation in children. This clonotype was picked up one time. Its matching antigen is unknown. Whole-study results and caveats: It was reported that alpha-beta T cells came from several hundred expanded graft clones (about two months after transplant). There were some patients whose high TCRbeta diversity at day 60 came from surviving recipient T cells and thymic progenitors. After one year, T-cell counts and TCRbeta diversity mostly came from new T cells.

Unique molecular identifiers were used in preparing the TCRbeta library. TCRdb recomputed calls from the PCR reads with MiXCR, one row per CDR3 protein. This sample has about 540,000 distinct CDR3 sequences; 25% to 30% occur once, and the top ten carry about a third. With V trimmed by 6 bases and J by 10 bases, 6 bases remained unmatched. CDR3 length: 12 residues. The chain couples TRBV12-3 or TRBV12-4 to TRBJ2-1, with TRBD2 matching over 7 bases. This TCR derives from a boy under two years old with Wiskott-Aldrich syndrome, due to receive a stem cell transplant. Sequenced here: PBMCs, sampled before TCRalphabeta/CD19-depleted stem cell transplant. CDR3 sequence (DNA): TGTGCCAGCAGCATGACTAGCATGGAGCAGTTCTTC. It translates to CASSMTSMEQFF.